The sequence of this T cell receptor beta chain was determined in a study of identifying expanded T cells in peripheral blood. This table comes from immunoSEQ multiplex PCR, and its TCRdb copy is limited to in-frame clones, with some not included. The sample has some 93,000 clones, roughly 86% seen once. Healthy donors had no documented immune events, such as infections, while sampled. Germline-derived CDR1 and CDR2 are MNHNS and SASEGT. This CDR3 comprises 14 residues. V lost 5 bases to trimming and J lost 2 bases, with 9 bases between them. This clonotype was obtained from a person aged 18 to 70 in good health. V gene TRBV6-1 combines with J gene TRBJ1-4; the D is unclear. Sequenced: blood. In DNA, the CDR3 is TGTGCCAGCAGTCAGGTCGGGACTAATGAAAAACTGTTTTTT. It encodes CASSQVGTNEKLFF.